Presented here are 13 T cell receptor beta chains from one specimen sequenced in a study of blood T cell repertoires in COVID-19. The repertoire was sequenced with immunoSEQ multiplex PCR; TCRdb's copy has only in-frame clones and lacks some. Here the sample spans about 140,000 clones, roughly 89% being singletons. The sample was peripheral blood. The receptors shown here come from a man in his sixties with active or convalescent COVID-19.

This chain connects TRBV7-2 to TRBJ2-7; TRBD2 matches at 11 bases. Germline CDR1 and CDR2: SGHTA and FQGNSA. V lost 1 base, J lost 2 bases, and 1 base stayed unmatched. There are 15 residues in the CDR3. CDR3 DNA sequence: TGTGCCAGCAGCTTAGGTAGCGGGGGGGCCTACGAGCAGTACTTC. Translated, it gives CASSLGSGGAYEQYF.

The chain recombines TRBV18 with TRBJ1-1; 10 nucleotides line up with TRBD1. The CDR3 runs to 14 residues. V lost 3 bases, J lost 4 bases, and 2 bases stayed unmatched. Germline CDR1 and CDR2: KGHSH and LQKENI. The CDR3 DNA reads as TGTGCCAGCTCACCTGGACAGGGGGGCACTGAAGCTTTCTTT. Its translation is CASSPGQGGTEAFF.

The chain combines TRBV7-2 with TRBJ2-2; perhaps TRBD2 as D (5 bases). Germline assignment: CDR1 SGHTA and CDR2 FQGNSA. With 7 bases removed from V and 0 bases from J, the gap between germline ends came to 12 bases. The CDR3 loop spans 15 amino acids. The CDR3 nucleotides read TGTGCCAGCACAAAAGCGGTGTCGAACACCGGGGAGCTGTTTTTT. Translating it yields CASTKAVSNTGELFF.

The chain links TRBV5-1 to TRBJ1-6; D is perhaps TRBD1 (5 bases). The CDR3 spans 15 residues. V gave up 0 bases and J gave up 7 bases, with 11 bases separating them. In germline, CDR1 is SGHRS, CDR2 YFSETQ. This chain's CDR3 is CASSLAAGLNSPLHF. The CDR3, as DNA: TGCGCCAGCAGCTTGGCCGCAGGGCTAAATTCACCCCTCCACTTT.

V usage is TRBV7-6 and J usage is TRBJ2-2, with D tentatively TRBD2 (6 bases). The CDR3 extends over 16 amino acids. CDR1 SGHVS and CDR2 FNYEAQ come from the germline V gene. V was pared by 5 bases and J by 0 bases, with 13 bases between. The CDR3 spells CASSPIPGANTGELFF. Here the CDR3 DNA reads TGTGCCAGCAGCCCCATCCCGGGGGCGAACACCGGGGAGCTGTTTTTT.

The chain combines TRBV2 with TRBJ1-1, with TRBD1 matching over 10 bases. The germline gives CDR1 SNHLY, CDR2 FYNNEI. The CDR3 runs to 14 residues. V shed 8 bases and J 4 bases; nucleotides not matched to a gene: 7. The CDR3: CASERQGAGTEAFF. In DNA form, the CDR3 reads TGTGCCAGCGAAAGACAGGGGGCGGGCACTGAAGCTTTCTTT.

This chain uses TRBV12-5 with TRBJ2-2, with unresolved D. V lost 6 bases to trimming and J lost 6 bases, with 14 bases between them. Germline loops: CDR1 LGHNT, CDR2 FRNRAP. The CDR3 runs 14 residues. The CDR3: CASGLDRLSGELFF. As DNA, the CDR3 is TGTGCTAGTGGCCTTGATCGACTCTCCGGGGAGCTGTTTTTT.

The rearrangement links TRBV19 to TRBJ2-5; TRBD2 aligns across 9 bases. The CDR3 contains 16 residues. The J segment lost 2 bases and the V segment lost 4 bases, leaving 8 bases of the junction unmatched. Germline CDR1 and CDR2: LNHDA and SQIVND (reference sequence). The chain's CDR3 is CASSTARAGGQETQYF. The CDR3 coding sequence is TGTGCCAGTAGTACCGCTCGGGCGGGAGGGCAAGAGACCCAGTACTTC. The variable domain in full, completed from reference TRBV19 and TRBJ2-5, reads DGGITQSPKYLFRKEGQNVTLSCEQNLNHDAMYWYRQDPGQGLRLIYYSQIVNDFQKGDIAEGYSVSREKKESFPLTVTSAQKNPTAFYLCASSTARAGGQETQYFGPGTRLLVL.

V gene TRBV27 combines with J gene TRBJ1-2; D is possibly TRBD1 (5 bases). The CDR3 length is 14 residues. The germline CDR1 and CDR2 sequences are MNHEY and SMNVEV (reference sequence). Trimming removed 5 bases from V and 0 bases from J, with 10 bases in between. In nucleotides, the CDR3 is TGTGCCAGCAGTCCGACAGCCACTAACTATGGCTACACCTTC. Its translation is CASSPTATNYGYTF.

Details on this clone: One junction end disagrees with the germline gene, perhaps due to a read error. The genes are TRBV6-4 and TRBJ2-3; TRBD2 aligns across 7 bases. This CDR3 is built from 13 residues. The V gene's germline CDR1 is MRHNA and CDR2 SNTAGT. The CDR3 loop reads CASSDQPGTTAVF. The CDR3 DNA reads as TGTGCCAGCAGTGACCAACCCGGGACTACCGCCGTCTTT.

The chain couples TRBV7-2 to TRBJ1-2, with 11 bases aligning to TRBD1. V was clipped by 5 bases and J by 4 bases; unmatched bases: 3. The CDR3 runs to 14 residues. The germline V gene has CDR1 SGHTA and CDR2 FQGNSA. The CDR3 here is CASSRDRGGYGYTF. The CDR3 coding sequence is TGTGCCAGCAGCCGGGACAGGGGGGGCTATGGCTACACCTTC.

The chain has TRBV28 and TRBJ1-5; 12 bases are a match to TRBD1. The CDR3 covers 19 residues. V lost 6 bases and J lost 1; bases outside the gene matches: 13. The germline gives CDR1 MDHEN, CDR2 SYDVKM. CDR3 coding DNA: TGTGCCAGCAGACCATCGGGACAGGGGGCGCGGAGGAGCAATCAGCCCCAGCATTTT. It translates to CASRPSGQGARRSNQPQHF.

This rearrangement joins TRBV15 to TRBJ2-7; weak D call: TRBD1 (6 bases). Trimming left V 1 base short and J 6 bases short, with 13 bases between. The germline CDR1 and CDR2 sequences are LNHNV and YYDKDF (reference sequence). This CDR3 has 14 amino acids. CDR3 in amino acids: CATSRGRTAREQYF. The DNA for the CDR3 is TGTGCCACCAGCAGAGGTAGGACAGCGCGCGAGCAGTACTTC. The whole variable domain, remainder taken from reference TRBV15 and TRBJ2-7, is DAMVIQNPRYQVTQFGKPVTLSCSQTLNHNVMYWYQQKSSQAPKLLFHYYDKDFNNEADTPDNFQSRRPNTSFCFLDIRSPGLGDTAMYLCATSRGRTAREQYFGPGTRLTVT.